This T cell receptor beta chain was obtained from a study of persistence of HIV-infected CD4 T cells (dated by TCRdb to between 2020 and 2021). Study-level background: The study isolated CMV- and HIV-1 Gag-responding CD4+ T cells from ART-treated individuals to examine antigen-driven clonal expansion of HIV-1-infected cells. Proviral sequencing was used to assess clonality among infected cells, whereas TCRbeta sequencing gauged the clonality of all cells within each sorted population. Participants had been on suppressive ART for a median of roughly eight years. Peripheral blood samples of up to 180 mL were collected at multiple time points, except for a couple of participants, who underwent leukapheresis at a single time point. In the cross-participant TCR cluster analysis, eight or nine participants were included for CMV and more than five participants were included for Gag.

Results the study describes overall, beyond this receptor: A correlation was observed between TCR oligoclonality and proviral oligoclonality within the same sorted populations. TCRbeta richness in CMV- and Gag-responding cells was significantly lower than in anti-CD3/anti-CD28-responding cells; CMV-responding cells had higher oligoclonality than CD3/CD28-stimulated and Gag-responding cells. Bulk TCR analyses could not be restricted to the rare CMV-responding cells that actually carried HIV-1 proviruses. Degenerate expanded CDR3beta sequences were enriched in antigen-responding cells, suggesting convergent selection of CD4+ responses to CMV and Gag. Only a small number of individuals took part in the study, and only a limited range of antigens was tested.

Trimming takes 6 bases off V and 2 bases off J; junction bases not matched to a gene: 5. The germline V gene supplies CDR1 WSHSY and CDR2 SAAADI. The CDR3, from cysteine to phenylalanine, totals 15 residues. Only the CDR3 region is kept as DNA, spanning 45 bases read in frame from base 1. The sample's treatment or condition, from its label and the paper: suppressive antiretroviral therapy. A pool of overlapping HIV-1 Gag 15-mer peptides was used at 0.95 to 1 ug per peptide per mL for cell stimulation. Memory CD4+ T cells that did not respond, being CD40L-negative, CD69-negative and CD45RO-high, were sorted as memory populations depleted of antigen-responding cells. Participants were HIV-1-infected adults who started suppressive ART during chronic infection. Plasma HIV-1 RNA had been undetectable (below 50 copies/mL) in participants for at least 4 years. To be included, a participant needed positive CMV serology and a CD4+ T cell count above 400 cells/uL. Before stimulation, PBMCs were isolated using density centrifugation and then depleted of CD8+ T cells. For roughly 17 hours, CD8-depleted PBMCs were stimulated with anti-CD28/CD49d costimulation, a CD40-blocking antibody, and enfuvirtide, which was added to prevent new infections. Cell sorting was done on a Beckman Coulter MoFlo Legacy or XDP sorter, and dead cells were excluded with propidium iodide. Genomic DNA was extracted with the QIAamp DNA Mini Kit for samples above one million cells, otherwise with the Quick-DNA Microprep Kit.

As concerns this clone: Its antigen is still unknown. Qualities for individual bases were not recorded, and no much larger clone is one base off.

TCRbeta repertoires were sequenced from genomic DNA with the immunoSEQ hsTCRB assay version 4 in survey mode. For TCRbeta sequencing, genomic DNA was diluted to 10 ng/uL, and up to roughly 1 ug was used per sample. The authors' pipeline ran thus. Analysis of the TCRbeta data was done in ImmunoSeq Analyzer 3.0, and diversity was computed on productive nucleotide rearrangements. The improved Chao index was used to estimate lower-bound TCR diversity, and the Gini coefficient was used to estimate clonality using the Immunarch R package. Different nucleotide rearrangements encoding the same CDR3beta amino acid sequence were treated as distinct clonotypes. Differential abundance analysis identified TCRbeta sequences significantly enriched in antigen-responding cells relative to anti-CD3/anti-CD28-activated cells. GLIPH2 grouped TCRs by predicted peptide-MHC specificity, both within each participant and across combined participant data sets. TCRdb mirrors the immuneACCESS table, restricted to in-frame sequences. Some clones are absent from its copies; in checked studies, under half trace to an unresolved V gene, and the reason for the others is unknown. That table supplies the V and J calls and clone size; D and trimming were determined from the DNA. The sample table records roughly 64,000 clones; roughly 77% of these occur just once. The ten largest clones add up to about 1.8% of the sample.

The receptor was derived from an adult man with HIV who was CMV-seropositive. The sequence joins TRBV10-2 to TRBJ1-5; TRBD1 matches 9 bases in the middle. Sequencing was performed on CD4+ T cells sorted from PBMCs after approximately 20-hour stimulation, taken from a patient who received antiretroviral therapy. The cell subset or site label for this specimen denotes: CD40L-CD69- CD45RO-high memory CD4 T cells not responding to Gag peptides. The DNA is TGCGCCAGCAGCATGACAGGGGGACGCAATCAGCCCCAGCATTTT. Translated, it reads CASSMTGGRNQPQHF.